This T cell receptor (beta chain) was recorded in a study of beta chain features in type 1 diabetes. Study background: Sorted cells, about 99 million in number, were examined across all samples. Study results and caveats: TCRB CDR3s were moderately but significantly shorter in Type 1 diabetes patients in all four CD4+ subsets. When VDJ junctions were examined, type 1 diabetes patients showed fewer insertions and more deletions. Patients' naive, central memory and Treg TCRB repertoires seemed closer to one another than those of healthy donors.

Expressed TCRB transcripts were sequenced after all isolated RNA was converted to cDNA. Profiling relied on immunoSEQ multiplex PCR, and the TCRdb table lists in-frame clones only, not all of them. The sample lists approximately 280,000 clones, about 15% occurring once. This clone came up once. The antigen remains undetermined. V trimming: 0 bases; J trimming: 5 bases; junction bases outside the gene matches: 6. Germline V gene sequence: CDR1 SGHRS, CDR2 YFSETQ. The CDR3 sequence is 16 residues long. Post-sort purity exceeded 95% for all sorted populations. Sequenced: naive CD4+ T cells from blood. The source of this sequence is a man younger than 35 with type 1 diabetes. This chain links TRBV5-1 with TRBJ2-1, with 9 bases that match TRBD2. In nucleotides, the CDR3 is TGCGCCAGCAGCTTGGCCGGTGCGGGAGGGGACAATGAGCAGTTCTTC. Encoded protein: CASSLAGAGGDNEQFF.